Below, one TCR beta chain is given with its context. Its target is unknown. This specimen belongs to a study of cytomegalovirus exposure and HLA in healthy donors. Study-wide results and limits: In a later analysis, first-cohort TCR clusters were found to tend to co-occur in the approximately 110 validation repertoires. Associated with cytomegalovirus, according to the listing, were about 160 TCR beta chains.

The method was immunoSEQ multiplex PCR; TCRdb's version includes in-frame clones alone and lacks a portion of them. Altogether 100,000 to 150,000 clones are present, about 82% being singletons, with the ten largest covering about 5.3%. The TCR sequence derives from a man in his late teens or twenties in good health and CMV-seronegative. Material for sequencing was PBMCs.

The CDR3 DNA follows: TGTGCCAGCAGTGAAAACCAGATTTATCGGGCTGAAGCTTTCTTT. Its translation is CASSENQIYRAEAFF. The chain is built from TRBV6-1 and TRBJ1-1, with D uncertain. Germline CDR1 is MNHNS and CDR2 is SASEGT. V was clipped by 2 bases and J by 6 bases, with 16 bases between them. This CDR3 is 15 amino acids long.